A single sample is the source of the 9 T cell receptor beta chains below, sequenced in a study of a mutant IDH1 vaccine in newly diagnosed glioma (dated by TCRdb to the early 2020s). Taken with the paper, the label for time point translates to: week 23, last vaccination. A 20-mer mutant IDH1 peptide at 300 micrograms in Montanide made up each vaccine dose, which was injected subcutaneously together with topical imiquimod. Antigens of these TCRs are unknown. Library preparation was by the immunoSEQ multiplex PCR assay. Held by TCRdb, this immuneACCESS table contains in-frame sequences only and omits some clones. Under half of the omission traces to an unresolved V gene where checked; the cause of the rest is unknown. For this sample the table gives approximately 70,000 clones, of which about 87% were detected only once. The top ten clones comprise roughly 15% of the sample. The sequences come from PBMCs, collected from a glioma patient whose treatment included an IDH1 peptide vaccine. These receptors all stem from a man younger than 35 with glioma.

This chain links TRBV10-3 with TRBJ1-2, with TRBD1 matching over 10 bases. Germline loops: CDR1 ENHRY, CDR2 SYGVKD. V lost 4 bases to trimming and J lost 6 bases; unmatched junction nucleotides: 11. The CDR3 is 16 amino acids. As DNA, the CDR3 is TGTGCCATCAGTGTATTTACCGGGACAGGGGAGGATGGCTACACCTTC. Translating it yields CAISVFTGTGEDGYTF.

This chain connects TRBV7-2 to TRBJ1-3; D unresolved. Germline V CDR1 and CDR2: SGHTA, FQGNSA. The ends were cut back, 5 bases at V and 4 bases at J, with 12 bases in the middle. CDR3 length: 14 amino acids. Here the CDR3 DNA reads TGTGCCAGCAGCCGGGTGTCGGGGGGAAACACCATATATTTT. Protein: CASSRVSGGNTIYF. The full variable domain, in which reference TRBV7-2 and TRBJ1-3 provide the parts outside the CDR3, is GAGVSQSPSNKVTEKGKDVELRCDPISGHTALYWYRQSLGQGLEFLIYFQGNSAPDKSGLPSDRFSAERTGGSVSTLTIQRTQQEDSAVYLCASSRVSGGNTIYFGEGSWLTVV.

The chain links TRBV5-1 to TRBJ1-1; 8 bases match TRBD1. V shed 4 bases, J shed 2 bases, and the junction held 10 bases outside the gene matches. Germline assignment: CDR1 SGHRS and CDR2 YFSETQ. The CDR3 length is 16 residues. The CDR3 loop reads CASSPGQGGRNTEAFF. The CDR3 DNA reads TGCGCCAGCAGCCCCGGACAGGGTGGGAGAAACACTGAAGCTTTCTTT.

The V gene is TRBV4-3, the J gene TRBJ2-7; maybe TRBD2 (6 bases). V lost 0 bases and J 4 bases, leaving 13 bases between the germline ends. Germline lookup yields CDR1 LGHNA and CDR2 YSLEER. The CDR3 sequence is 15 residues long. CDR3 nucleotides: TGCGCCAGCAGCCAAGACATCGGGCTAGCGTACGAGCAGTACTTC. Translated: CASSQDIGLAYEQYF.

The rearrangement links TRBV6-5 to TRBJ1-1, with D possibly being TRBD1 (5 bases). The CDR3 loop spans 13 amino acids. The germline V gene encodes CDR1 MNHEY and CDR2 SVGAGI. Trimming shortened V by 6 bases and J by 5 bases, and 13 bases separated the two germline ends. CDR3 in amino acids: CASSQGTSTEAFF. The DNA for the CDR3 is TGTGCCAGCAGCCAAGGGACCTCTACTGAAGCTTTCTTT.

The chain joins TRBV30 to TRBJ1-3; the D gene is possibly TRBD1 (6 bases). Trimming stripped 0 bases from V and 6 bases from J, with 15 bases between. The germline V gene encodes CDR1 GTSNPN and CDR2 SVGIG (reference sequence). The CDR3 length is 15 residues. As DNA, the CDR3 is TGTGCCTGGAGTGTCGGACATGGGGGCACAAACACCATATATTTT. Its protein is CAWSVGHGGTNTIYF.

Here the CDR3 reads CASSEIQPGTQYF. The CDR3 DNA is TGTGCCAGCAGTGAAATCCAACCAGGTACGCAGTATTTT. The rearrangement links TRBV6-1 to TRBJ2-3; unclear D gene. Per the germline V gene, CDR1 is MNHNS and CDR2 is SASEGT. Trimming shortened V by 2 bases and J by 8 bases, and 11 bases separated the two germline ends. The CDR3 totals 13 residues.

V usage is TRBV7-6 and J usage is TRBJ2-2; 7 nucleotides agree with TRBD1. There are 16 residues in the CDR3. With 5 bases clipped from V and 6 bases from J, the junction kept 12 bases outside the gene matches. Per the germline V gene, CDR1 is SGHVS and CDR2 is FNYEAQ. The CDR3 DNA is TGTGCCAGCAGCCCTCTCACAGGGGCGTCGGCCGGGGAGCTGTTTTTT. Its protein is CASSPLTGASAGELFF.

This clone is classed as medium-sized (0.01 to 0.1%). The rearrangement links TRBV9 to TRBJ2-5; D might be TRBD2 (6 bases). This CDR3 contains 17 residues. In germline, CDR1 is SGDLS, CDR2 YYNGEE. Trimming pared 0 bases from V and 5 bases from J, leaving 20 bases between. In DNA, the CDR3 is TGTGCCAGCAGCGTAGGGGGGGACCCATTCCCGGGGGAGACCCAGTACTTC. Residues: CASSVGGDPFPGETQYF. Variable domain in full (rest from reference TRBV9 and TRBJ2-5): DSGVTQTPKHLITATGQRVTLRCSPRSGDLSVYWYQQSLDQGLQFLIQYYNGEERAKGNILERFSAQQFPDLHSELNLSSLELGDSALYFCASSVGGDPFPGETQYFGPGTRLLVL.